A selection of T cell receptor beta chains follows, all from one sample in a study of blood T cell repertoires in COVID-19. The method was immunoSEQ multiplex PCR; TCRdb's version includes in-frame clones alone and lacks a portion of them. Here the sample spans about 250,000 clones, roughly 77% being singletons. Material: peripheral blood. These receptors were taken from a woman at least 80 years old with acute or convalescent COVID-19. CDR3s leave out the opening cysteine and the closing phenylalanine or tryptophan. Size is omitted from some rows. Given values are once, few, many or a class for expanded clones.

ASSLGAQGIEQY | 12 | TRBV5-1 | -
ASSPGLAGVYEQF | 13 | TRBV6-4 | -
ASNSGIPGGELF | 12 | TRBV19 | -
ASSPSDRSSNEQF | 13 | TRBV19 | -
ASSELGGNTEAF | 12 | TRBV6-1 | -
ASSLLGTGTYEQY | 13 | TRBV6-2/TRBV6-3 | -
ASSLRPGEGYEQY | 13 | TRBV5-1 | -
ASSSGRADTQY | 11 | TRBV18 | -
ATRDRLHTDTQY | 12 | TRBV19 | -
ASSQTGLYNSPLH | 13 | TRBV3-1/TRBV3-2 | -
ASSGTSGGARYNEQF | 15 | TRBV7-8 | -
ASRAAGGDYGYT | 12 | TRBV6-5 | -
ASSKSTPSGHGNTIY | 15 | TRBV21-1 | -
ASSPNGQGSYEQY | 13 | TRBV19 | -
ASSLRGQNSPLH | 12 | TRBV5-1 | -
ASKPVGGPSNQPQH | 14 | TRBV19 | -
ASSLGLGQGQETQY | 14 | TRBV13 | -
SVAGRLSNEQF | 11 | TRBV29-1 | -
ASSPGLSKYEQY | 12 | TRBV6-5 | few
ASSIFSPSPGKLF | 13 | TRBV19 | -
ASSGQGGYEQY | 11 | TRBV19 | -
ASSLAGVSSYEQY | 13 | TRBV5-1 | -
ASSQDLPQWPKNTEAF | 16 | TRBV3-1/TRBV3-2 | few
ASTRDSRGSTDTQY | 14 | TRBV2 | -
ASTRTGARDYGYT | 13 | TRBV6-6 | few
ASSEAQAGRYGYT | 13 | TRBV6-1 | many
ASMGTDSNYGYT | 12 | TRBV19 | -
ASSLYGGNSPLH | 12 | TRBV5-5 | -